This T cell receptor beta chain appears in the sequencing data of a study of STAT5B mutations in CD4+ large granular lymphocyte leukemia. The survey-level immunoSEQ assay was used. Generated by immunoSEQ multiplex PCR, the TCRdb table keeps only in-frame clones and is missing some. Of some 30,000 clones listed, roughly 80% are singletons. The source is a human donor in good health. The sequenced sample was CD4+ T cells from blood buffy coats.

The CDR3 sequence is CASSQDFREQYF. CDR3 DNA sequence: TGTGCCAGCAGCCAAGATTTCAGGGAGCAGTACTTC. V is TRBV14 and J is TRBJ2-5; D assignment may be TRBD1 or TRBD2 (5 bases each). Germline V gives CDR1 SGHDN, CDR2 FVKESK. This CDR3 contains 12 residues. Trimming stripped 0 bases from V and 11 bases from J, with 10 bases between. Variable domain in full (rest from reference TRBV14 and TRBJ2-5): EAGVTQFPSHSVIEKGQTVTLRCDPISGHDNLYWYRRVMGKEIKFLLHFVKESKQDESGMPNNRFLAERTGGTYSTLKVQPAELEDSGVYFCASSQDFREQYFGPGTRLLVL.